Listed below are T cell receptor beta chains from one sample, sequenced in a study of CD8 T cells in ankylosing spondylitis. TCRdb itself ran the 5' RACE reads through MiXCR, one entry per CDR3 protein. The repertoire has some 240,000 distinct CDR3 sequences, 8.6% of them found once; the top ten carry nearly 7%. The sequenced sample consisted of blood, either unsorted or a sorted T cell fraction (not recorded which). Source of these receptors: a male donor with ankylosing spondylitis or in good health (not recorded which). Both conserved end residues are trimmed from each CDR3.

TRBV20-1,SAPGLAGGRIYNEQF
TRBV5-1,ASKPRDGAAAF
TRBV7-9,ASSLAHSDRAHEQY
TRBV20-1,SYQSFGLQETQY
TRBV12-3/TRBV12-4,ASSPRTGLT
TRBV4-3,ASSQGLPMGQLSYEQY
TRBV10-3,ATKGGASYNEQF
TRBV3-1,ASSQEPPSDEQY
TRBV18,ASSPRGITQPQH
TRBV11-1,ASSLTLGRTGRDEKLF
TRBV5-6,ASSAVGGVNSPLH
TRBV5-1,ASRNTGGTEAF
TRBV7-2,ASSLRAGQHT
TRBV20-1,SARDLAGVNTGELF
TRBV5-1,ASSLDGDSNQPQH
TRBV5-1,ASSWNIRANVLT
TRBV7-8,ASVGLAVPSQETQY
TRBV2,ASSDARSGGTGSPLH
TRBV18,ASSPQGSNSPLH
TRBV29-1,SVDGDTDTQY
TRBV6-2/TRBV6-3,ASSSGGRQPQH
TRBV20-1,SAMAGNQPQH
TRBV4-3,ASSQGWAGVDTQY
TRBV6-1,ASSFGVAGSTGELF
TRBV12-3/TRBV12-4,ASRERTTEAF
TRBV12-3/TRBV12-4,ASTPGGSAENTEAF
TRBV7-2,ASSSTRDTGELF
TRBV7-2,ASSLASGTGFSYEQY
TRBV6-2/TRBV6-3,ASGVRGTTNQPQH
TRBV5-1,ASRVGLADYNEQF
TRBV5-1,ASSLDPGGFPNEQF
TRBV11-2,ASSFTSGSEQY
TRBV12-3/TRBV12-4,ASSHSGPTGTQY
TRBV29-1,SVGDPAKNIQY
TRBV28,ASSDRVTETQY
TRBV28,ASSALGYNEQF
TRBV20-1,SARLAGGWAYEQY
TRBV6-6,ASGQGAMNEQF
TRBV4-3,ASSQDVGTRSNEQF
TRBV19,ASRTGANGYT
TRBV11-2,ASRLYSGNTIY
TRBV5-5,ASSRTPGAYNEQF
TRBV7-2,ASSIQRNSPLH
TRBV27,ASSLSTAPGGTEAF
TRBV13,ASSPGYQHYEQY
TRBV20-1,SAKGQGTQY
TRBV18,ASNSRTVPNTEAF
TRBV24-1,ATSDLEVLASGRLGELF
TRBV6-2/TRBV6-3,ASSSSNGLGY
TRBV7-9,ASSLDVLVLRGYGYT
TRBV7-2,ASSLPPGQAWVEQF
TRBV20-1,SADPASGRGQETQY
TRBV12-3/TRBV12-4,ASSPGTVSQPQH
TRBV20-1,SARVQGTSYNEQF